The sequence of this T cell receptor beta chain was determined in a study of control samples from healthy donors and cancer patients (TCRdb year 2020). The library came from the immunoSEQ multiplex PCR assay. TCRdb stores this immuneACCESS table with in-frame sequences only. Part of the clones is absent; in the studies checked, under half of the shortfall reflects unresolved V genes, and no reason is known for the rest. The sample records about 160,000 clones, 96% of which are singletons. In total, the top ten clones hold approximately 0.93% of the sample. Trimming takes 0 bases from V and 3 bases from J, and the germline ends sit 3 bases apart. Measured from the cysteine to the phenylalanine, the CDR3 is 13 residues long. Just the 39-base CDR3 DNA is kept, in frame starting at base 1. In the germline V gene, CDR1 corresponds to KGHSH and CDR2 to LQKENI. About this clone: The antigen it recognizes is unknown. Nothing much larger sits one base from this clone, and base qualities are not available.

The receptor's source is a woman aged 25 to 39 in good health. Sequenced material: blood. In this chain, TRBV18 is recombined with TRBJ1-3, with no confidently assigned D gene. The nucleotide sequence is given as TGTGCCAGCTCACCACCTAATGGAAACACCATATATTTT. Translated, it gives CASSPPNGNTIYF.